The sequence of this T cell receptor beta chain was determined in a study of read filtering for tumor transcriptome and immune sequencing. Looking at the study overall: Among patients, approximately 17 were male and 14 female, aged about 40 to 90 (mean about 69). Per sample, TCR-region reads ranged about 3.5 to 11 million by IR-seq, about 85 to 1,400 by RNA-seq. General study points: Even smaller IR-seq throughput identified most shared clonotypes.

V lost 1 base, J lost 1 base, and 10 bases lay in between. This CDR3 comprises 16 residues. Germline CDR1 and CDR2: SGHTA and FQGNSA. The library was built from around 400 ng RNA with molecular barcoded adaptors for alpha/delta and beta/gamma chains. Via MiXCR, TCRdb re-called the reads, giving one row per CDR3 protein. The sample lists around 58,000 distinct CDR3 sequences, approximately 13% occurring once. This clonotype showed up many times. The antigen remains unidentified. The clonotype originates from a donor over 35 with multiple myeloma. This chain connects TRBV7-2 to TRBJ2-2, with D uncertain. Sequencing used a population of CD138-negative cells sorted from bone marrow. The CDR3 bases are TGTGCCAGCAGCTTAGACTCCGCAGGGAACACCGGGGAGCTGTTTTTT. As protein: CASSLDSAGNTGELFF.